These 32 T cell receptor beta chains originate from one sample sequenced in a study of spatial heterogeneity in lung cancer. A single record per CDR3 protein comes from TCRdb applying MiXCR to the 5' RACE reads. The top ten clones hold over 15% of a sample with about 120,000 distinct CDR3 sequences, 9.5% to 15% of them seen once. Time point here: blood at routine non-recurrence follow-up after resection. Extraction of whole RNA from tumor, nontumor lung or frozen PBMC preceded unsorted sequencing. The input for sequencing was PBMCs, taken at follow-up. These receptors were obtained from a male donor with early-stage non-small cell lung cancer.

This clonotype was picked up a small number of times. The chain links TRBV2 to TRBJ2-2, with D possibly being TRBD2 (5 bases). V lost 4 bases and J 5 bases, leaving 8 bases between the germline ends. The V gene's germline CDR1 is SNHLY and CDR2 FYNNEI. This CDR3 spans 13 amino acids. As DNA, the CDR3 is TGTGCCAGCAGTGGAACTAGAACCGGGGAGCTGTTTTTT. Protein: CASSGTRTGELFF.

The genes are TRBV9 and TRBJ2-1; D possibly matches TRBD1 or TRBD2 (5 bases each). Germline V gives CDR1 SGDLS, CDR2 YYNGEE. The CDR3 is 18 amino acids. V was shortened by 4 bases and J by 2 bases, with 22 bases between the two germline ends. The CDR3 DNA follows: TGTGCCAGCAGCCCCTTCGAGGGTTGGGGGAAACCCTACAATGAGCAGTTCTTC. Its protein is CASSPFEGWGKPYNEQFF.

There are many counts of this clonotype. CDR3 residues: CASSPEAGRREQYF. The DNA of the CDR3 is TGTGCCAGCAGCCCCGAGGCAGGTAGACGAGAGCAGTACTTC. The chain employs TRBV7-9 and TRBJ2-7; D gene uncertain. The germline V gene has CDR1 SEHNR and CDR2 FQNEAQ (reference sequence). This CDR3 has 14 residues. Trimming removed 5 bases at V and 7 bases at J, with 18 bases between.

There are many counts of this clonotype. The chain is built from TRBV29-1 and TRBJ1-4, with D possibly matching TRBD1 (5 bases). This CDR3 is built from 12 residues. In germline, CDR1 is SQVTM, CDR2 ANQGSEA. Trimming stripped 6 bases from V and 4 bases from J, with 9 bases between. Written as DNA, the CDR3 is TGCAGCGTCTCACAGGTTAATGAAAAACTGTTTTTT. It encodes CSVSQVNEKLFF.

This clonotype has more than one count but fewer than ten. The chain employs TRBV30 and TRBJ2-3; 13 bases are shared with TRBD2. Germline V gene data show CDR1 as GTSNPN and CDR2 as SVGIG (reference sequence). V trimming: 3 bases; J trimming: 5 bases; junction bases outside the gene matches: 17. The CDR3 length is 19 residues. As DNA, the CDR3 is TGTGCCTGGAGCAATTTCGGGACTAGCGGGATCAAGTTTCGAGATACGCAGTATTTT. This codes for CAWSNFGTSGIKFRDTQYF.

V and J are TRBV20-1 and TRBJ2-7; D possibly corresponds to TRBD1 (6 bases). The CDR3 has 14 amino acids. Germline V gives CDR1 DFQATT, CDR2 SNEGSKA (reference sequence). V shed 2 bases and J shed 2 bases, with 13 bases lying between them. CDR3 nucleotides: TGCAGTGCTAGACAGGGGACGGCAACCTACGAGCAGTACTTC. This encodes CSARQGTATYEQYF.

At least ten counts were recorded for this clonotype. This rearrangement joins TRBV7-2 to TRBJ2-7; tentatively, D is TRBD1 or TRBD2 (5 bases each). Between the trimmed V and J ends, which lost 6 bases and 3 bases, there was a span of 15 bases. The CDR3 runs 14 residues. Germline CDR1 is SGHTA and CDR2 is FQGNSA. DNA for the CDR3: TGTGCCAGCAGTAGGGGCAGGGACCGCTACGAGCAGTACTTC. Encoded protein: CASSRGRDRYEQYF.

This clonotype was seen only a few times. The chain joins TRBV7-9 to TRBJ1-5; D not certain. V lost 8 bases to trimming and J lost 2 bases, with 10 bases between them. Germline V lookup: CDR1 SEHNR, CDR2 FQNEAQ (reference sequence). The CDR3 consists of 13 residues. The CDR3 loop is CASGRDGNQPQHF. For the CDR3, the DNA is TGTGCCAGCGGTCGCGATGGCAATCAGCCCCAGCATTTT.

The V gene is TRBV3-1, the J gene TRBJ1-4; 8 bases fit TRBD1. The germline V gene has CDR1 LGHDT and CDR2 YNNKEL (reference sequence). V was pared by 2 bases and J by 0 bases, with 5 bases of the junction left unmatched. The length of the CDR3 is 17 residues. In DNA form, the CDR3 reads TGTGCCAGCAGCCAAAGACAGGGGCACTCAACTAATGAAAAACTGTTTTTT. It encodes CASSQRQGHSTNEKLFF.

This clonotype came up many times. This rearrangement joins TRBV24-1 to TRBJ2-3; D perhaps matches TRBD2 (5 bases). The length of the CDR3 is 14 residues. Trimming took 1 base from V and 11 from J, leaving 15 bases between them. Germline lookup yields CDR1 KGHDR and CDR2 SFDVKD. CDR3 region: CATSDFNGVDQQYF. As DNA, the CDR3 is TGTGCCACCAGTGATTTTAACGGGGTAGACCAGCAGTATTTT.

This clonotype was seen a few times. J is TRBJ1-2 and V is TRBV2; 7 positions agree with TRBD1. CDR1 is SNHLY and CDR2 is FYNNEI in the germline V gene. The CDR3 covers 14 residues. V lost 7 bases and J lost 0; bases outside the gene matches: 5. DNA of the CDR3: TGTGCCAGCAAAGGGGACAGATCTAACTATGGCTACACCTTC. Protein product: CASKGDRSNYGYTF. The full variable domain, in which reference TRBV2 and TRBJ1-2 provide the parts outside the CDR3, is EPEVTQTPSHQVTQMGQEVILRCVPISNHLYFYWYRQILGQKVEFLVSFYNNEISEKSEIFDDQFSVERPDGSNFTLKIRSTKLEDSAMYFCASKGDRSNYGYTFGSGTRLTVV.

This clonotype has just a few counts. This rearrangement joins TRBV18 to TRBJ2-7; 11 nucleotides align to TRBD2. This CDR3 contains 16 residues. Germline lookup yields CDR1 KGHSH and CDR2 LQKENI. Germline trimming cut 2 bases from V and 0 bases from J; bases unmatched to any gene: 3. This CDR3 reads CASSPGTSGYSYEQYF. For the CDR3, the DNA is TGTGCCAGCTCACCAGGGACTAGCGGATACTCCTACGAGCAGTACTTC.

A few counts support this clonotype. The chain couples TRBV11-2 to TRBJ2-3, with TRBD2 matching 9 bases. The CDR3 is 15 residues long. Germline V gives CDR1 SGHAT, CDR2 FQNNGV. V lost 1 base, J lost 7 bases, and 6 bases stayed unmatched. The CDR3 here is CASSLAASGEYTQYF. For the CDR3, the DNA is TGTGCCAGCAGCTTAGCGGCTAGCGGGGAATATACGCAGTATTTT.

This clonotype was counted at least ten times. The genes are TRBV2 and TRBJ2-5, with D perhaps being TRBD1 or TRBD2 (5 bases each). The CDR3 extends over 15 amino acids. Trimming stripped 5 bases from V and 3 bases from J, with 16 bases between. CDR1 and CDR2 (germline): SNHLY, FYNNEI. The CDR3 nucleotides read TGTGCCAGCAGTCGAGGACCGCGAGGGGAAGAGACCCAGTACTTC. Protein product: CASSRGPRGEETQYF.

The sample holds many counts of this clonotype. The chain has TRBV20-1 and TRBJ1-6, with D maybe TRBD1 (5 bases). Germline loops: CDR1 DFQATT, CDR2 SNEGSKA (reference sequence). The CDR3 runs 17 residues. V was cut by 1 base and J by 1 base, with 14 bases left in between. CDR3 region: CSARVGSGASYNSPLHF. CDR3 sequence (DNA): TGCAGTGCTAGAGTAGGTTCCGGGGCTTCCTATAATTCACCCCTCCACTTT.

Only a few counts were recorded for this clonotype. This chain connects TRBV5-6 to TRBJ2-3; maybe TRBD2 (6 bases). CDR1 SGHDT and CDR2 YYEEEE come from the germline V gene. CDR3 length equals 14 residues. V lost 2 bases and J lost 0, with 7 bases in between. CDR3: CASSFSGSTDTQYF. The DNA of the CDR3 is TGTGCCAGCAGCTTTAGCGGAAGCACAGATACGCAGTATTTT.

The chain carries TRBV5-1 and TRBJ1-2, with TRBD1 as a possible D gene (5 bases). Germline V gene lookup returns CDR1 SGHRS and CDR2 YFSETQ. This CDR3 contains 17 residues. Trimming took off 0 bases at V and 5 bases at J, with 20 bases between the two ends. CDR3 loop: CASSLAFAGREFYGYTF. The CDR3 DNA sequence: TGCGCCAGCAGCTTGGCCTTCGCCGGCAGGGAGTTTTATGGCTACACCTTC.

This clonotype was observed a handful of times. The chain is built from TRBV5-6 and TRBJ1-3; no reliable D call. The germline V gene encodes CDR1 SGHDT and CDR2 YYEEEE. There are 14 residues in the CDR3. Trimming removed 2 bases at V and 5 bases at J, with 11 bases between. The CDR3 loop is CASSFGEYRNTIYF. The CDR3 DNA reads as TGTGCCAGCAGCTTTGGGGAATATAGAAACACCATATATTTT.

CDR3 region: CASMETGRETQYF. The CDR3 nucleotides are TGTGCCAGCATGGAGACAGGACGAGAGACCCAGTACTTC. The chain recombines TRBV27 with TRBJ2-5; possibly TRBD1 for D (6 bases). CDR3 length: 13 residues. V gave up 7 bases and J gave up 4 bases, with 13 bases separating them. Germline CDR1 and CDR2: MNHEY and SMNVEV (reference sequence).

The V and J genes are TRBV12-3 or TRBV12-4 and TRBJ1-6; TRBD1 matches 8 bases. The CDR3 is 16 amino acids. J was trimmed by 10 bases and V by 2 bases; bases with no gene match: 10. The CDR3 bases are TGTGCCAGCAGTTTACTCAGCCCAGGGGGCCGGTCACCCCTCCACTTT. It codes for CASSLLSPGGRSPLHF.

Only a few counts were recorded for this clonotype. CDR3 region: CASSRDIEMNTEAFF. CDR3 DNA: TGCGCCAGCAGCCGGGACATAGAGATGAACACTGAAGCTTTCTTT. The chain uses TRBV5-1 and TRBJ1-1; D perhaps matches TRBD1 (6 bases). There are 15 residues in the CDR3. Germline V lookup: CDR1 SGHRS, CDR2 YFSETQ. V gave up 4 bases and J gave up 0 bases, with 13 bases separating them.

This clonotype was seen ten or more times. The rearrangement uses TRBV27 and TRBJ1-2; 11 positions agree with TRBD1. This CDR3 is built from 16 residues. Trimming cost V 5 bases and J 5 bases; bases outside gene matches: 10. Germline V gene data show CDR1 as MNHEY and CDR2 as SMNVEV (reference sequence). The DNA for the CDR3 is TGTGCCAGCAGTCTAGCCGGACAGGGGGCATTTTATGGCTACACCTTC. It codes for CASSLAGQGAFYGYTF.

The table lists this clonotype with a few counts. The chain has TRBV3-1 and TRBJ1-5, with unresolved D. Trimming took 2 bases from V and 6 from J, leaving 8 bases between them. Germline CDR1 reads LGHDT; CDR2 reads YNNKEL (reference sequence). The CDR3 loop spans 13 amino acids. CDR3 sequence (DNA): TGTGCCAGCAGCCAATCACCCCCTCAGCCCCAGCATTTT. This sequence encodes CASSQSPPQPQHF. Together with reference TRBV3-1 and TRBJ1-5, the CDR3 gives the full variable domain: DTAVSQTPKYLVTQMGNDKSIKCEQNLGHDTMYWYKQDSKKFLKIMFSYNNKELIINETVPNRFSPKSPDKAHLNLHINSLELGDSAVYFCASSQSPPQPQHFGDGTRLSIL.

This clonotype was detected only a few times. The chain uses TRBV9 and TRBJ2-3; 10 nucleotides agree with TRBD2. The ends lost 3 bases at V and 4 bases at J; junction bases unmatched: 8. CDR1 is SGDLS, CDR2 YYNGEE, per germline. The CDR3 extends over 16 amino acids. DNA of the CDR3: TGTGCCAGCAGCGCTAGCGGGGGTGCCGTGGCAGATACGCAGTATTTT. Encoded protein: CASSASGGAVADTQYF.

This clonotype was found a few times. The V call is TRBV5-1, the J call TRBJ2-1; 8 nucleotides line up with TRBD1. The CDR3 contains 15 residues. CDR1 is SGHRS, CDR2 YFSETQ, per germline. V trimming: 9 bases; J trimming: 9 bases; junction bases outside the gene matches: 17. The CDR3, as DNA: TGCGCCACCTCAGCAGGGGGACAGGACTCCCTTGAGCAGTTCTTC. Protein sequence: CATSAGGQDSLEQFF.

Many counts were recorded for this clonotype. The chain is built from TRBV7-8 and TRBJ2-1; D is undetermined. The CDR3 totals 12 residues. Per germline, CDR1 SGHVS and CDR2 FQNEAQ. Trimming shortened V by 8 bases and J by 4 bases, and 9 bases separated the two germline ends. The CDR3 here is CASQLMYNEQFF. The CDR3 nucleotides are TGTGCCAGCCAACTAATGTACAATGAGCAGTTCTTC.

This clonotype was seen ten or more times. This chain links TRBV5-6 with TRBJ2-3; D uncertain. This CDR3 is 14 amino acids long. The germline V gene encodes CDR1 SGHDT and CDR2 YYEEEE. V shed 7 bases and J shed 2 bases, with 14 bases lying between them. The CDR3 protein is CASSTADFTDTQYF. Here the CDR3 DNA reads TGTGCCAGCTCCACAGCCGACTTCACAGATACGCAGTATTTT.

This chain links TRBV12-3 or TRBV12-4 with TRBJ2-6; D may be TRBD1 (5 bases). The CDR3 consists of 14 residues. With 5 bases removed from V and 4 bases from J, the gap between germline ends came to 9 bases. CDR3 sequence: CASSLDTGANVLTF. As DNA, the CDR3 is TGTGCCAGCAGTCTGGACACAGGGGCCAACGTCCTGACTTTC.

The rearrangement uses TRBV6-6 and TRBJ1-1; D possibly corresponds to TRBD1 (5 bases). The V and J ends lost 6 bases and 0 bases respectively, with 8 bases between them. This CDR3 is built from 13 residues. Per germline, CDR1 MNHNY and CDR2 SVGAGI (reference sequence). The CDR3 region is CASSETVNTEAFF. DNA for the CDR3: TGTGCCAGCAGCGAGACAGTGAACACTGAAGCTTTCTTT.

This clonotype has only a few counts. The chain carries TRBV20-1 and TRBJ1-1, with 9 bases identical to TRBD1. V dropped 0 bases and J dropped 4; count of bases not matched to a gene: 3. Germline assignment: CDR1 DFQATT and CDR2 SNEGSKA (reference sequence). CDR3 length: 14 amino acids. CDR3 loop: CSARDGGQGTEAFF. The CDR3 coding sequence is TGCAGTGCTAGAGATGGGGGACAGGGCACTGAAGCTTTCTTT.

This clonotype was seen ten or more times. The CDR3 is CASGLNGQGDSPLHF. The CDR3, as DNA: TGTGCCAGCGGCCTAAATGGACAGGGGGATTCACCCCTCCACTTT. The chain is built from TRBV6-5 and TRBJ1-6, with 10 bases matching TRBD1. V lost 8 bases, J lost 8 bases, and 9 bases stayed unmatched. The CDR3 is 15 amino acids. The V gene's germline CDR1 is MNHEY and CDR2 SVGAGI.

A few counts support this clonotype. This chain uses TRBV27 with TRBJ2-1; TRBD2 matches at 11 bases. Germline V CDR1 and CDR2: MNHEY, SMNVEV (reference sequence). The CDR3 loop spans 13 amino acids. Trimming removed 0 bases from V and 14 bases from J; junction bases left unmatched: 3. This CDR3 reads CASSLSKTSGEFF. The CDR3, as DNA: TGTGCCAGCAGTTTATCAAAGACTAGCGGGGAGTTCTTC.